This T cell receptor beta chain appears in the sequencing data of a study of immune characterization of retroperitoneal liposarcoma (dated by TCRdb to about 2019). CDR3 length: 16 amino acids, cysteine to phenylalanine. Only CDR3 DNA is held: 48 bases, read in frame from base 1. This clonotype was seen a few times. The antigen it binds to is not known. No much larger clone exists at a distance of one base, and base qualities are not known. Library preparation employed PCR. Sequencing was performed on a NextSeq 500. TCRdb ran its own pipeline on the public reads, namely fastp trimming at Q25 and MiXCR clone calling, and kept in-frame beta chains. Rows are unified per CDR3 protein, each entry keeping the most common DNA and genes. This sample is represented by approximately 13,000 distinct CDR3 sequences; 47% of them were singletons. 10% to 15% of the sample rests with the top ten.

Material for sequencing was tumor tissue. This sequence was found in a female donor with retroperitoneal liposarcoma. The rearranged segments are TRBV12-3 or TRBV12-4 and TRBJ2-1; TRBD2 lines up with 7 middle nucleotides. The DNA end is more similar to TRBJ2-5, so the J call may be wrong. The nucleotide sequence reads as follows: TGTGCCAGCACCATCGGGGGGTCCGGGGTCCGGGAGACCCAGTACTTC. Its protein is CASTIGGSGVRETQYF.